A selection of T cell receptor beta chains follows, all from one sample in a study of control samples from healthy donors and cancer patients. Assay used: immunoSEQ multiplex PCR; TCRdb lists only in-frame clones, some missing. The sample shows approximately 170,000 clones, 80% to 90% of them seen only once. The sequenced sample consisted of blood. These receptor sequences come from a woman aged 30 to 39 in good health. CDR3s include the opening cysteine and the closing phenylalanine or tryptophan. The order of the fields is D gene, clone size, J gene, V gene, CDR3 protein, CDR3 DNA. A D gene is named only where the DNA matches it firmly. The listing skips clone size in some rows; elsewhere it reads once, few, many or a size class.

- | - | TRBJ2-3 | TRBV4-1 | CASSQEPRYTDTQYF | TGCGCCAGCAGCCAAGAGCCACGCTACACAGATACGCAGTATTTT
- | - | TRBJ2-7 | TRBV7-5 | CAPPGTAEQYF | TGTGCCCCGCCGGGAACAGCCGAGCAGTACTTC
TRBD2 | - | TRBJ2-1 | TRBV19 | CASSPLRGTSGREGNEQFF | TGTGCCAGTAGCCCTCTCCGAGGGACTAGCGGGAGGGAGGGGAATGAGCAGTTCTTC
- | once | TRBJ2-2 | TRBV5-4 | CASSLPGRSLNTGELFF | TGTGCCAGCAGCCTCCCCGGACGCTCCCTTAACACCGGGGAGCTGTTTTTT
- | - | TRBJ1-1 | TRBV7-8 | CASSLEGDNTEAFF | TGTGCCAGCAGCTTAGAGGGCGACAACACTGAAGCTTTCTTT
- | - | TRBJ1-1 | TRBV27 | CASSVRGGNTEAFF | TGTGCCAGCAGCGTGCGGGGTGGGAACACTGAAGCTTTCTTT
- | once | TRBJ1-6 | TRBV29-1 | CSVDESAGYNSPLHF | TGCAGCGTTGATGAGAGTGCAGGGTATAATTCACCCCTCCACTTT
- | - | TRBJ2-3 | TRBV19 | CASSSETDTQYF | TGTGCCAGTAGTTCCGAGACTGACACGCAGTATTTT
- | - | TRBJ2-7 | TRBV11-2 | CASSKRNDGSYEQYF | TGTGCCAGCAGCAAGAGAAATGACGGGTCCTACGAGCAGTACTTC
TRBD2 | - | TRBJ2-3 | TRBV6-2/TRBV6-3 | CASSERGSTDTQYF | TGTGCCAGCAGCGAGCGGGGGAGCACAGATACGCAGTATTTT
- | - | TRBJ1-5 | TRBV19 | CATNDGEGNQPQHF | TGTGCCACGAATGATGGGGAAGGAAATCAGCCCCAGCATTTT
TRBD1 | - | TRBJ1-1 | TRBV2 | CATTRDSGTEAFF | TGTGCCACCACCCGGGACAGCGGCACTGAAGCTTTCTTT
- | - | TRBJ1-3 | TRBV5-5 | CASSGPFGATGNTIYF | TGTGCCAGCAGCGGTCCCTTCGGGGCCACTGGAAACACCATATATTTT
- | once | TRBJ1-6 | TRBV3-1/TRBV3-2 | CASSQQGNSPLHF | TGTGCCAGCAGCCAACAGGGAAATTCACCCCTCCACTTT
- | once | TRBJ1-1 | TRBV19 | CASSTSTGEAFF | TGTGCCAGTAGCACCTCGACCGGTGAAGCTTTCTTT
- | few | TRBJ1-1 | TRBV5-6 | CASSLAGVSAFF | TGTGCCAGCAGCTTGGCAGGCGTTTCAGCTTTCTTT
- | - | TRBJ1-2 | TRBV4-2 | CASSQDMQRQHGYTF | TGTGCCAGCAGCCAAGATATGCAGAGGCAGCATGGCTACACCTTC
TRBD1 | - | TRBJ2-3 | TRBV19 | CASQPGQGHTDTQYF | TGTGCCAGTCAGCCGGGACAGGGGCACACAGATACGCAGTATTTT
TRBD2 | - | TRBJ2-5 | TRBV27 | CASRRPSGRPGGETQYF | TGTGCCAGCAGAAGGCCTAGCGGGAGGCCGGGGGGAGAGACCCAGTACTTC
TRBD1 | - | TRBJ1-2 | TRBV24-1 | CATSDFTGVDGYTF | TGTGCCACCAGTGATTTTACAGGGGTAGATGGCTACACCTTC
TRBD2 | - | TRBJ2-1 | TRBV10-3 | CAILAGNEQFF | TGTGCCATACTAGCGGGAAATGAGCAGTTCTTC
TRBD2 | - | TRBJ2-7 | TRBV4-1 | CASSQEGLRGDEQYF | TGCGCCAGCAGCCAAGAAGGGTTGCGGGGGGACGAGCAGTACTTC
TRBD2 | - | TRBJ2-1 | TRBV7-9 | CASSSTSGRYNEQFF | TGTGCCAGCAGCTCGACCAGCGGGAGATACAATGAGCAGTTCTTC
- | few | TRBJ1-2 | TRBV6-1 | CASSEQGDYGYTF | TGTGCCAGCAGTGAACAGGGTGACTATGGCTACACCTTC
TRBD1 | - | TRBJ1-1 | TRBV9 | CASSVGDRDTEAFF | TGTGCCAGCAGCGTTGGGGACAGGGACACTGAAGCTTTCTTT
- | - | TRBJ1-1 | TRBV4-2 | CASSQGGGRRNTEAFF | TGTGCCAGCAGCCAAGGCGGGGGGCGCCGGAACACTGAAGCTTTCTTT
TRBD1 | once | TRBJ1-1 | TRBV27 | CASSLGQGLTEAFF | TGTGCCAGCAGTTTAGGACAGGGGTTGACTGAAGCTTTCTTT